This T cell receptor (beta chain) was sequenced for a study of neurological immune-mediated disorders. In this sample, this clonotype turned up many times. One junction end does not reproduce the germline sequence, and a read error may be involved. Each CDR3 protein is one row after TCRdb ran MiXCR on the 5' RACE reads. The sample carries approximately 45,000 distinct CDR3 sequences, approximately 15% recorded once. The germline V gene encodes CDR1 DFQATT and CDR2 SNEGSKA (reference sequence). CDR3 size: 14 residues. Time point noted: longitudinal time-point 3. This chain connects TRBV20-1 to TRBJ1-4; D is perhaps TRBD1 (5 bases). This clonotype was obtained from a man aged 25 to 40 in good health. Sequencing used PBMCs. CDR3 sequence (DNA): TGCAGTGCTGGAGACACCAGGGAAGGGGAAAAACTGTTTTTT. Residues: CSAGDTREGEKLFF.